This T cell receptor beta chain was sequenced during a study of response to subunit inactivated influenza vaccine. Study-wide findings and caveats: New T cells are recruited in small numbers by each seasonal influenza vaccination, according to the authors' suggestion.

The CDR3 totals 18 residues. Trimming took 7 bases from V and 2 from J; bases not matched to a gene: 12. Germline CDR1 and CDR2: MNHEY and SMNVEV (reference sequence). TCRdb itself ran the RT-PCR reads through MiXCR, one entry per CDR3 protein. The sample yields over 750,000 distinct CDR3 sequences, 21% seen once. The table lists this clonotype with a few counts. Antigen: not known. This material consisted of PBMCs from blood, taken 5 days after vaccination. The chain is built from TRBV27 and TRBJ2-1, with 12 nucleotides matching TRBD2. This receptor was taken from a man between 45 and 60 years old who received an inactivated influenza vaccine. The CDR3 protein is CASTRGLAGHGTYNEQFF. CDR3 DNA sequence: TGTGCCAGCACCCGAGGACTAGCGGGACATGGAACCTACAATGAGCAGTTCTTC.